A selection of T cell receptor beta chains follows, all from one sample in a study of blood T cells in healthy people across ages. TCRdb ran MiXCR on the 5' RACE reads and lists one entry per CDR3 protein. This table has hundreds of thousands of distinct CDR3 sequences, 20% to 25% appearing once. The sample also formed part of further work on T cells of mothers and their children.

Sequencing was done on a sample of blood. The receptors were gathered from a boy aged 5-17 years in good health. Each CDR3 is given with its conserved first and last residue. Fields, in order: V gene, clone size, D gene, J gene, CDR3 protein, CDR3 DNA. The D gene is left open where the match is weak. Clone size is not always given. Where it is, it says once, few, many or a class for expanded clones.

TRBV28	.	TRBD2	TRBJ2-5	CASSLMTSGNQETQYF	TGTGCCAGCAGTTTGATGACTAGCGGAAACCAAGAGACCCAGTACTTC
TRBV20-1	.	TRBD1	TRBJ2-1	CSARRQGFDNEQFF	TGCAGTGCCCGAAGACAGGGTTTCGACAATGAGCAGTTCTTC
TRBV7-2	few	.	TRBJ1-2	CASSLERINYGYTF	TGTGCCAGCAGCTTGGAAAGGATAAACTATGGCTACACCTTC
TRBV5-1	.	TRBD1	TRBJ1-1	CASSLAGTGGAAFF	TGCGCCAGCAGCTTGGCCGGGACAGGGGGCGCAGCTTTCTTT
TRBV5-6	.	TRBD2	TRBJ2-7	CASSNEMAGGSYEQYF	TGTGCCAGCAGTAACGAGATGGCGGGGGGATCCTACGAGCAGTACTTC
TRBV19	few	TRBD1	TRBJ1-5	CASSIRDRALSNQPQHF	TGTGCCAGCAGTATTCGGGACAGGGCCCTTTCCAATCAGCCCCAGCATTTT
TRBV29-1	.	.	TRBJ2-7	CSVFVRYEQYF	TGCAGCGTTTTTGTCCGCTACGAGCAGTACTTC
TRBV19	.	.	TRBJ2-1	CASRNTYNEQFF	TGTGCCAGCAGGAACACCTACAATGAGCAGTTCTTC
TRBV19	once	TRBD1	TRBJ2-2	CASSPWDRRENTGELFF	TGTGCCAGTAGTCCCTGGGACAGACGGGAGAACACCGGGGAGCTGTTTTTT
TRBV19	.	.	TRBJ2-1	CASRGQGWSEQFF	TGTGCCAGTAGGGGCCAGGGTTGGAGTGAGCAGTTCTTC
TRBV6-6	many	.	TRBJ1-2	CASSLGEAGYTF	TGTGCCAGCAGTTTGGGAGAGGCTGGCTACACCTTC
TRBV20-1	few	.	TRBJ2-1	CSARSLVSDFGEQFF	TGCAGTGCTAGGAGTCTCGTATCCGATTTCGGTGAGCAGTTCTTC
TRBV7-8	.	TRBD1	TRBJ1-1	CASSPGQGAPTEAFF	TGTGCCAGCAGCCCCGGACAGGGGGCGCCGACTGAAGCTTTCTTT
TRBV7-9	.	.	TRBJ2-3	CAGSTRRTDTQYF	TGTGCCGGCAGTACTAGGCGCACAGATACGCAGTATTTT
TRBV29-1	few	.	TRBJ1-1	CSALSRQDTNTEAFF	TGCAGCGCCCTCAGTCGTCAGGACACGAACACTGAAGCTTTCTTT
TRBV12-3/TRBV12-4	few	TRBD1	TRBJ1-5	CASSTGGTLYSNQPQHF	TGTGCCAGCAGTACAGGGGGAACCCTCTATAGCAATCAGCCCCAGCATTTT
TRBV15	few	.	TRBJ2-7	CATSGGGRWEQYF	TGTGCCACCAGCGGAGGCGGACGATGGGAGCAGTACTTC
TRBV5-1	few	.	TRBJ2-1	CASSATSSSNYNEQFF	TGCGCCAGCAGCGCAACCTCCTCTTCCAACTACAATGAGCAGTTCTTC
TRBV5-1	few	.	TRBJ1-6	CASSPGHLIDNSPLHF	TGCGCCAGCAGCCCGGGACACCTTATAGATAATTCACCCCTCCACTTT
TRBV6-5	.	.	TRBJ1-1	CASSQQGITEAFF	TGTGCCAGCAGTCAGCAGGGGATCACTGAAGCTTTCTTT
TRBV20-1	.	TRBD2	TRBJ2-5	CSARIAGGYQETQYF	TGCAGTGCTAGAATCGCGGGGGGGTATCAAGAGACCCAGTACTTC
TRBV12-3/TRBV12-4	.	.	TRBJ2-3	CASSPRLTDMQYF	TGTGCCAGCAGTCCTCGTCTCACAGATATGCAGTATTTT
TRBV7-2	.	TRBD2	TRBJ2-3	CASSLGLATDTQYF	TGTGCCAGCAGTCTGGGACTAGCGACAGATACGCAGTATTTT
TRBV28	few	.	TRBJ2-1	CASRRGSYNEQFF	TGTGCCAGCAGACGGGGCTCCTACAATGAGCAGTTCTTC
TRBV7-9	.	TRBD2	TRBJ2-5	CASSKLAGGETQYF	TGTGCCAGCAGCAAACTAGCGGGAGGTGAGACCCAGTACTTC
TRBV27	few	.	TRBJ2-5	CASSSLGLAQETQYF	TGTGCCAGCAGTTCTCTCGGCTTAGCGCAAGAGACCCAGTACTTC
TRBV7-9	.	TRBD2	TRBJ2-1	CASTHLAGTSYEQFF	TGTGCCAGCACCCACCTTGCCGGGACTAGCTATGAGCAGTTCTTC
TRBV28	few	.	TRBJ2-5	CASSTLQDVKTQYF	TGTGCCAGCAGTACCCTACAGGATGTAAAGACCCAGTACTTC
TRBV4-1	once	.	TRBJ2-7	CASSQDRAPSYEQYF	TGCGCCAGCAGCCAAGATCGAGCCCCCTCCTACGAGCAGTACTTC
TRBV6-2/TRBV6-3	few	.	TRBJ1-1	CASSPHSPVGEAFF	TGTGCCAGCAGTCCTCACTCCCCGGTGGGCGAAGCTTTCTTT
TRBV7-2	.	TRBD2	TRBJ2-3	CASSGPTSGGVFTDTQYF	TGTGCCAGCAGCGGACCGACTAGCGGGGGGGTCTTTACAGATACGCAGTATTTT
TRBV7-8	many	TRBD1	TRBJ1-4	CASSFSGTGWEKLFF	TGTGCCAGCAGTTTTTCCGGGACAGGGTGGGAAAAACTGTTTTTT
TRBV20-1	few	.	TRBJ2-2	CSARGGHANTGELFF	TGCAGTGCTAGGGGGGGACACGCGAACACCGGGGAGCTGTTTTTT
TRBV5-8	many	TRBD1	TRBJ2-7	CASSLAPGQGTYEQYF	TGTGCCAGCAGCTTGGCCCCGGGACAGGGGACCTACGAGCAGTACTTC
TRBV12-3/TRBV12-4	.	TRBD2	TRBJ2-5	CASLGLAGGQYQETQYF	TGTGCCAGCCTTGGACTAGCGGGGGGTCAGTACCAAGAGACCCAGTACTTC
TRBV4-1	.	.	TRBJ1-3	CASSQDGSIIYF	TGCGCCAGCAGCCAAGATGGGAGTATCATATATTTT
TRBV27	few	.	TRBJ2-7	CASSLYLGGVSYEQYF	TGTGCCAGCAGTTTATATTTGGGCGGGGTCTCCTACGAGCAGTACTTC
TRBV6-5	.	TRBD1	TRBJ2-7	CASSFSGTGSFYEQYF	TGTGCCAGCAGTTTTTCCGGGACAGGGAGTTTCTACGAGCAGTACTTC
TRBV7-9	.	.	TRBJ2-4	CASSPPGGRGNIQYF	TGTGCCAGCAGCCCCCCAGGTGGGCGGGGAAACATTCAGTACTTC
TRBV12-3/TRBV12-4	few	TRBD2	TRBJ2-3	CASTELAGYTDTQYF	TGTGCCAGCACCGAACTAGCGGGGTACACAGATACGCAGTATTTT
TRBV9	few	TRBD2	TRBJ2-3	CASSSRTSGGDTQYF	TGTGCCAGCAGCTCCCGGACTAGCGGGGGGGATACGCAGTATTTT
TRBV20-1	.	.	TRBJ2-7	CSARNHPYEQYF	TGCAGTGCTAGGAACCATCCCTACGAGCAGTACTTC
TRBV6-5	few	.	TRBJ1-2	CASSYAGEYVGYTF	TGTGCCAGCAGTTATGCGGGGGAGTATGTGGGCTACACCTTC
TRBV11-2	few	.	TRBJ2-7	CASSSGLAGQYF	TGTGCCAGCAGCTCGGGCCTCGCGGGGCAGTACTTC
TRBV11-2	.	.	TRBJ2-5	CASSQHRGPAQYF	TGTGCCAGCAGCCAACACCGGGGTCCGGCCCAGTACTTC